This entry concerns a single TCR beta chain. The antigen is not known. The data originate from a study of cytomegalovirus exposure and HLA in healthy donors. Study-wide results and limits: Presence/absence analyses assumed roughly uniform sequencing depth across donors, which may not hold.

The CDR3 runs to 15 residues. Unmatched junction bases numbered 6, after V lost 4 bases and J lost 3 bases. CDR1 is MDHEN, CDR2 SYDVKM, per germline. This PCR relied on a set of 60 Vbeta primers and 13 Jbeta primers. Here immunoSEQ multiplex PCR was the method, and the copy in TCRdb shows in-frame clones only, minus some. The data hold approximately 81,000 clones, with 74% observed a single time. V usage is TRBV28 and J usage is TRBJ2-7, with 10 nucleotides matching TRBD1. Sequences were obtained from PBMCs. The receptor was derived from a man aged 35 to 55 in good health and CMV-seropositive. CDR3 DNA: TGTGCCAGCAGTTCCAGGACAGGGGGAAACTACGAGCAGTACTTC. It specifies CASSSRTGGNYEQYF.